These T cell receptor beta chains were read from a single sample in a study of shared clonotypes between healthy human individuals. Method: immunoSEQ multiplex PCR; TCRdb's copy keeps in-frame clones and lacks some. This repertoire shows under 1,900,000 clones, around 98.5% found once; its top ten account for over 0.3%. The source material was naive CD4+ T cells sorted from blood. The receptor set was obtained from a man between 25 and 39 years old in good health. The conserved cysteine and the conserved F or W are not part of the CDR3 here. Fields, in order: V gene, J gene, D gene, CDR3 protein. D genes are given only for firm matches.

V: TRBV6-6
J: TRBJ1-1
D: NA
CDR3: ASSYPGGEAF

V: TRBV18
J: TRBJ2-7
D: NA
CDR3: ASSPAESYEQY

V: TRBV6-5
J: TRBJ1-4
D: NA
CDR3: ASSFGQQNEKLF

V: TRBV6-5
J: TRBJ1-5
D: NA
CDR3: ASSYTVDQPQH

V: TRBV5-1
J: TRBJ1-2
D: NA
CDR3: ASSSRDPNYGYT

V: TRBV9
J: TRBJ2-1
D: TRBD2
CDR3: ASSTGLAGNNEQF

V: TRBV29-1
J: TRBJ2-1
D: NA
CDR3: SVQSQSEDSYNEQF

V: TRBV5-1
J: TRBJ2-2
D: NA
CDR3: ASSLEVVSGLLF

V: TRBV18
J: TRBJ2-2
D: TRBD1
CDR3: ASSSGQDTGELF

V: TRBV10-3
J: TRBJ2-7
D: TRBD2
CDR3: AISIAGGSYEQY

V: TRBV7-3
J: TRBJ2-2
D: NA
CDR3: ASSPPGGGQLNTGELF

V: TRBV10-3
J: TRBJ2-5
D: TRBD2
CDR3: ATRGSGSGETQY

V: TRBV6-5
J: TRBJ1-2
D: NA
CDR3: ASSFGAGVYGYT

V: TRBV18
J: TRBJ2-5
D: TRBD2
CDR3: ASSPLAEGGETQY

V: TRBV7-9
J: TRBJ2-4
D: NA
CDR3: ASSTDGVAGVSKNIQY

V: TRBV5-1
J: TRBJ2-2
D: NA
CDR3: ASSLQGTNTGELF

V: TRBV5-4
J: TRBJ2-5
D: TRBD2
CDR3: ASSGTSGRGETQY

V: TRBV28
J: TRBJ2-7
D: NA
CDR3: ASSPMGAAYEQY

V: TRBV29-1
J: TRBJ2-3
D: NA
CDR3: SVDPGASTDTQY

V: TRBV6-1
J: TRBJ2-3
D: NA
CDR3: ASRLASDTDTQY

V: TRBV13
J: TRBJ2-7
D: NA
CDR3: ASSLVSGDSPYEQY

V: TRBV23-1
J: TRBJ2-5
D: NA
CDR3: ASSRAAATQY

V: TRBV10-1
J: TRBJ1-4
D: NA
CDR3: ASSESTQGNGKLF

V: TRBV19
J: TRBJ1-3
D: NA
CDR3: ASSKEYGNTIY

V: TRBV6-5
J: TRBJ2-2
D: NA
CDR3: ASRRDFSSTGELF

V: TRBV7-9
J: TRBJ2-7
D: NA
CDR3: ASSSQSAGTSEQY

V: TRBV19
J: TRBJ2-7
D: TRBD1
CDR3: ASSRGQGWNEQY

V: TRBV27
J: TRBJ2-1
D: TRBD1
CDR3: ASSGDRTNNEQF